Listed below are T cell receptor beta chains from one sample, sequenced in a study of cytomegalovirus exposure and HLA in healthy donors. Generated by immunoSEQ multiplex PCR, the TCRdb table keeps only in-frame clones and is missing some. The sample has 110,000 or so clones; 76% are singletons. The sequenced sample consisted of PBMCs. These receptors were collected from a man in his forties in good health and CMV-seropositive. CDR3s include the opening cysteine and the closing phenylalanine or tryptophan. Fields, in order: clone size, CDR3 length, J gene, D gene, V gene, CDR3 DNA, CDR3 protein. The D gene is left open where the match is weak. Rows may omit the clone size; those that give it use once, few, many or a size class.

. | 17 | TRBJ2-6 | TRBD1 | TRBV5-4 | TGTGCCAGCAGCAAGGGACAGCGACAGGCTGGGGCCAACGGCCTGACTTTC | CASSKGQRQAGANGLTF
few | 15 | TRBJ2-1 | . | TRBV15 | TGTGCCACCAGCAGAGGCCAGACAGGTTACAATGAGCAGTTCTTC | CATSRGQTGYNEQFF
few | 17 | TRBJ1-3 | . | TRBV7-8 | TGTGCCAGCAGCTTAAATAGGGGCAGAATCTCTGGAAACACCATATATTTT | CASSLNRGRISGNTIYF
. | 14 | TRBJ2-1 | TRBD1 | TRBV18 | TGTGCCAGCTATCCGGGACAGGCCAACAATGAGCAGTTCTTC | CASYPGQANNEQFF
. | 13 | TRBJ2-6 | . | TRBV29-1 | TGCAGCGTTGCTACCTCTGGGGCCAACGTCCTGACTTTC | CSVATSGANVLTF
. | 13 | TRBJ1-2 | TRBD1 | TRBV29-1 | TGCAGCGTTGTACGTGGACAGGGGATGGGCTACACCTTC | CSVVRGQGMGYTF
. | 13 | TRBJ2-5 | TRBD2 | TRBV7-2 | TGTGCGGAGGCAGCGGGAGGGAGGGAGACCCAGTACTTC | CAEAAGGRETQYF
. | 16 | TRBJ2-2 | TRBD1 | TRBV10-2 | TGCGCCAGCAGTGAGCCTCGGACAGGGGGAGGCGGGGAGCTGTTTTTT | CASSEPRTGGGGELFF
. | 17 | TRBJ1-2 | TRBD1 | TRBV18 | TGTGCCAGCTCATCTAGAGAGGGATTCGACAGGGATCGAGGCTACACCTTC | CASSSREGFDRDRGYTF
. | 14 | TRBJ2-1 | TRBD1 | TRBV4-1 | TGCGCCAGCAGCGGACAGGTCGGGTTAAATGAGCAGTTCTTC | CASSGQVGLNEQFF
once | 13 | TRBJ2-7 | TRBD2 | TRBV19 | TGTGCCAGTAGTACGGGACTAGGCTACGAGCAGTACTTC | CASSTGLGYEQYF
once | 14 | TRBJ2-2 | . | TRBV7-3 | TGTGCCAGCAGCTTACGGGGGATCCCCGGGGAGCTGTTTTTT | CASSLRGIPGELFF
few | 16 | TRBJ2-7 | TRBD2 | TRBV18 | TGTGCCAGCTCACCACTCATCACTAGCGGGAGCTACGAGCAGTACTTC | CASSPLITSGSYEQYF
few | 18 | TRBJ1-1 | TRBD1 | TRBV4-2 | TGTGCCAGCAGCCAAGATCCCAACCTTCGACAGGGAGGTTTTGAAGCTTTCTTT | CASSQDPNLRQGGFEAFF
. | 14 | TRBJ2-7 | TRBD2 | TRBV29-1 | TGCAGCGTTGGCCCTAGCGGGAGCTCCTACGAGCAGTACTTC | CSVGPSGSSYEQYF
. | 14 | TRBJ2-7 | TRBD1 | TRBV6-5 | TGTGCCAGCAGTCCCGACAGGGTACAGTACGAGCAGTACTTC | CASSPDRVQYEQYF
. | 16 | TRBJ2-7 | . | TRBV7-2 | TGTGCCAGCAGCTTAACAATCGGGAGCGCCGGCTACGAGCAGTACTTC | CASSLTIGSAGYEQYF
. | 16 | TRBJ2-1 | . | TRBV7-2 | TGTGCCAGCAGCTTCGCAGGGCGTCGTTCCTACAATGAGCAGTTCTTC | CASSFAGRRSYNEQFF
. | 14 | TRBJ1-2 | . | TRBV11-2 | TGTGCCAGCAGCTTCCCCGACAGGTTCTATGGCTACACCTTC | CASSFPDRFYGYTF
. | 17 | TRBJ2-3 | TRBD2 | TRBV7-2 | TGTGCCAGCAGCTCCTTCGGGACTAGCATTGTGGCAGATACGCAGTATTTT | CASSSFGTSIVADTQYF
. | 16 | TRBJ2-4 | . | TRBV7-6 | TGTGCCAGCAGTACTGACATCCCTCAGGGGAAAAACAGTCAGTACTTC | CASSTDIPQGKNSQYF
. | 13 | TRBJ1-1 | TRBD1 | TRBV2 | TGTGCCAGCAGTGTAAGACAGGGCGTCGAAGCTTTCTTT | CASSVRQGVEAFF
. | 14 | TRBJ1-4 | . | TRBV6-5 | TGTGCCAGCAGTCGAAAAGTCGGGAGGGAAAAACTGTTTTTT | CASSRKVGREKLFF
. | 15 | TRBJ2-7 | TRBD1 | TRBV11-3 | TGTGCCAGCAGCCTAACGGGACAGGGGCCCTACGAGCAGTACTTC | CASSLTGQGPYEQYF
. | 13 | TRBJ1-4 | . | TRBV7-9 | TGTGCCAGCAGCCTCGTCACCGGTGAAAAACTGTTTTTT | CASSLVTGEKLFF
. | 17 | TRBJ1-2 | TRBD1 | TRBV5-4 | TGTGCCAGCAGCACTCTGATTGGGACAGGGCTACACTATGGCTACACCTTC | CASSTLIGTGLHYGYTF
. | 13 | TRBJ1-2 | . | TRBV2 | TGTGCCAGCAGTACCCAGGGAAACTATGGCTACACCTTC | CASSTQGNYGYTF
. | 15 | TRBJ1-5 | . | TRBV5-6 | TGTGCCAGCAGCTTACGGGGGGCGCTCGGTCAGCCCCAGCATTTT | CASSLRGALGQPQHF
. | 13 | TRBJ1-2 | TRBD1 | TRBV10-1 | TGCGCCAGCAGCCCCGGACAGGACTATGGCTACACCTTC | CASSPGQDYGYTF
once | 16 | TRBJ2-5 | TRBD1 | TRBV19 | TGTGCCAGTAGTATTAGGGGACAGCTGTACCAAGAGACCCAGTACTTC | CASSIRGQLYQETQYF
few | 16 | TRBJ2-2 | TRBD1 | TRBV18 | TGTGCCAGCTCACCGTTCGGGACAGTTTCGACCGGGGAGCTGTTTTTT | CASSPFGTVSTGELFF
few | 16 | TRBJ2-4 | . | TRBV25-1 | TGTGCCAGCAGTGAATGGGCCTCCCCGACCAAAAACATTCAGTACTTC | CASSEWASPTKNIQYF
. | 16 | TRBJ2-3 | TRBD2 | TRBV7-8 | TGTGCCAGCAGCCCCGGACTAGCGGGGTATGCAGATACGCAGTATTTT | CASSPGLAGYADTQYF
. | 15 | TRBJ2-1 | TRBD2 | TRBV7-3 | TGTGCCAGCAGCGCTCGGGGGGGCACATACAATGAGCAGTTCTTC | CASSARGGTYNEQFF
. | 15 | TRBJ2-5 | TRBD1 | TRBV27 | TGTGCCAGCAGCCCATCCCGGGACAGGCTTCAGACCCAGTACTTC | CASSPSRDRLQTQYF
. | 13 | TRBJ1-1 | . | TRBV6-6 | TGTGCCAGCAGTTACGCCGCGACAGTTGAAGCTTTCTTT | CASSYAATVEAFF
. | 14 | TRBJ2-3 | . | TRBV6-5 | TGTGCCAGCAAAATCTCCTTGCGAGACTACATGCAGTATTTT | CASKISLRDYMQYF
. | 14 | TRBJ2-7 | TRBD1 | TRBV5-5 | TGTGCCAGCAACTGGGGGCAGGGGGCCCACGAGCAGTACTTC | CASNWGQGAHEQYF
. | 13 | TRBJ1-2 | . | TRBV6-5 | TGTGCCAGCAGTCTCCGGGAGTCTTCTGGCTACACCTTC | CASSLRESSGYTF
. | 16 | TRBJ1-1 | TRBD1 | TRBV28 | TGTGCCAGCAGTTCTCCCGGGACAGGAGGGAACACTGAAGCTTTCTTT | CASSSPGTGGNTEAFF
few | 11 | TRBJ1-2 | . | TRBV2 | TGTGCCAGCACCTGGCAGTATGGCTACACCTTC | CASTWQYGYTF